This note documents a single TCR beta chain sequence. During active infection, Seattle patients enrolled and were then monitored through disease. This record belongs to a study of blood T cell repertoires in COVID-19. Germline CDR1 KGHDR, CDR2 SFDVKD. Unmatched junction bases numbered 10, after V lost 5 bases and J lost 4 bases. The CDR3 totals 17 residues. TCRdb's copy holds only in-frame clones and misses some; the assay was immunoSEQ multiplex PCR. This table holds some 120,000 clones, around 90% found once. The chain employs TRBV24-1 and TRBJ2-2; 9 bases are shared with TRBD1. The clonotype originates from a man in his sixties with COVID-19, enrolled during active disease. The source material was peripheral blood. The CDR3 sequence is CATSGVSGQGSTGELFF. The DNA of the CDR3 is TGTGCCACCAGTGGCGTTTCAGGACAGGGGAGCACCGGGGAGCTGTTTTTT.